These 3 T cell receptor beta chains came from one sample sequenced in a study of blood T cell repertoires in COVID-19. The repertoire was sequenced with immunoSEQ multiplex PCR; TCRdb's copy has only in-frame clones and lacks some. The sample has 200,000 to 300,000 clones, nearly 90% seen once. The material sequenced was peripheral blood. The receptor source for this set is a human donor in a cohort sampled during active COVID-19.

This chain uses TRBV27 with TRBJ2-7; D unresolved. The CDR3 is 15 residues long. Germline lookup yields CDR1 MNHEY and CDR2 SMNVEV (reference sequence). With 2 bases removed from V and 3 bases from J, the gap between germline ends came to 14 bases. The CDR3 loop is CASSLERSRNYEQYF. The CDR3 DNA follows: TGTGCCAGCAGTTTAGAACGGAGCCGCAACTACGAGCAGTACTTC.

The CDR3 sequence: CASSPSGDEQYF. DNA of the CDR3: TGTGCCAGCAGTCCTAGCGGCGACGAGCAGTACTTC. V and J are TRBV6-5 and TRBJ2-7; TRBD2 matches at 7 bases. Looked up from germline, CDR1 is MNHEY and CDR2 is SVGAGI. Unmatched junction bases numbered 3, after V lost 5 bases and J lost 5 bases. The CDR3 loop spans 12 amino acids.

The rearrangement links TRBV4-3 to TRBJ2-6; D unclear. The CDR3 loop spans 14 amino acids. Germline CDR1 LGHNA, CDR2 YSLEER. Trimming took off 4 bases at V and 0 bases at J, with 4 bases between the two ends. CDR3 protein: CASSLNSGANVLTF. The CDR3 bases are TGCGCCAGCAGCCTAAACTCTGGGGCCAACGTCCTGACTTTC.